This entry features one T cell receptor (beta chain) sequence. The antigen is undetermined. One end of the junction varies from germline; a read error may be responsible. Using genomic DNA as the template, TCR beta VDJ and CDR3 profiling was carried out. TCRdb recomputed calls from the reads with MiXCR, one row per CDR3 protein. The sample holds hundreds of thousands of distinct CDR3 sequences, 65% to 80% seen once. This sample stems from a study of CD8+CD57+ T cells in acquired aplastic anemia. General observations from the study: Patients and controls had in common 25 to 30 CD8+ CDR3 sequences.

Germline V gene lookup returns CDR1 SGHTA and CDR2 FQGTGA. This CDR3 has 14 amino acids. The sequence came from a human donor in good health, serving as a control. This chain uses TRBV7-3 with TRBJ1-2, with 7 bases that match TRBD1. The sample comprised sorted CD4+, CD8+, or CD8+CD57+ T cells (not recorded which) from PBMCs. The chain's CDR3 is CASSRQGAQYGYTF. CDR3 coding DNA: TGTGCCAGCAGCAGACAGGGCGCGCAGTATGGCTACACTTTC.